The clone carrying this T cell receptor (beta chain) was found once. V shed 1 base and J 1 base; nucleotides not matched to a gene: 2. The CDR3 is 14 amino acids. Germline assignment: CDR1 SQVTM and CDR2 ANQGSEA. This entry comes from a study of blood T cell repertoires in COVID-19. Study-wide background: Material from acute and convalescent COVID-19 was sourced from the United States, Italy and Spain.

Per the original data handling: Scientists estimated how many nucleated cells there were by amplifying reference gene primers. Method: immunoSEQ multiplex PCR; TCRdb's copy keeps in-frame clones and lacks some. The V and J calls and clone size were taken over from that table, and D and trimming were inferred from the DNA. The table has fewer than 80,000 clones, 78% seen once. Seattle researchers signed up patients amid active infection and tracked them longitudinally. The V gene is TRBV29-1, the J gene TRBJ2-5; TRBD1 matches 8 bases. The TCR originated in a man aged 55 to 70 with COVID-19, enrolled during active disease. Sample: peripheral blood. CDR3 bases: TGCAGCGTTGAAGGCGGGACAGGCCAAGAGACCCAGTACTTC. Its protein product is CSVEGGTGQETQYF.